This T cell receptor beta chain came from a study of regulatory T cells in long-lasting Graves disease. Sample time point: newly diagnosed GD, antithyroid drugs for less than 3 months. Following extraction of RNA from PBMCs, that RNA was used to make the TCR library. An endocrinology unit in Xi'an, China, supplied the patients. Arm-PCR of CDR3 regions with iRepertoire HTBI primers generated TCR beta libraries. One entry per CDR3 protein results from TCRdb running MiXCR on the multiplex PCR reads. The repertoire includes roughly 420,000 distinct CDR3 sequences, about 16% of them detected once, and approximately 12% sits in the top ten. The same data also contributed to another study, on T cells in Graves' hyperthyroidism and ophthalmopathy.

Material: peripheral blood mononuclear cells (PBMCs), obtained at new diagnosis, from a patient treated with antithyroid drugs. This TCR was sampled from a woman aged 25 to 39 with Graves disease.

CDR3 DNA sequence: TGTGCCAGCAGCCTAGGGACTAGCCGGTACGAGCAGTACTTC. Translated: CASSLGTSRYEQYF. The V call is TRBV11-2, the J call TRBJ2-7; 9 bases are shared with TRBD2. With V trimmed by 5 bases and J by 4 bases, 6 bases remained unmatched. The CDR3 spans 14 residues. Germline V CDR1 and CDR2: SGHAT, FQNNGV. Together with reference TRBV11-2 and TRBJ2-7, the CDR3 gives the full variable domain: EAGVAQSPRYKIIEKRQSVAFWCNPISGHATLYWYQQILGQGPKLLIQFQNNGVVDDSQLPKDRFSAERLKGVDSTLKIQPAKLEDSAVYLCASSLGTSRYEQYFGPGTRLTVT.